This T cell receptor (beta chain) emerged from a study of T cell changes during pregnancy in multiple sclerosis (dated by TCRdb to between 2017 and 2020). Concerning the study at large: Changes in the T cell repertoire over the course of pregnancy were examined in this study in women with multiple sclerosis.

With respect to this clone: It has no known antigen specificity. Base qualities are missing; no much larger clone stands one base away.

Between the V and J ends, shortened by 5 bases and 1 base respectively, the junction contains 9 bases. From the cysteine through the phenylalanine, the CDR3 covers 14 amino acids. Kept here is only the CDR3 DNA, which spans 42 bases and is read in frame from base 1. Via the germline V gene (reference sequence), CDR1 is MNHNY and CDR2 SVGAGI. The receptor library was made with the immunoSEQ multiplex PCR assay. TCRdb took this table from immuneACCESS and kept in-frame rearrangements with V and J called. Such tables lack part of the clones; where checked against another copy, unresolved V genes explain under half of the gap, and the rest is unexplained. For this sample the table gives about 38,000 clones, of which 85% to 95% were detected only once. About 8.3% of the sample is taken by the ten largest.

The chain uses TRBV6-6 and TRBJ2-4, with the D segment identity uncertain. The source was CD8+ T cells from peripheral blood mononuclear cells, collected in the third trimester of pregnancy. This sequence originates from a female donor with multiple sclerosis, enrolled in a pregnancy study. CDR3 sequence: CASSPGEAKNIQYF. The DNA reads TGTGCCAGCAGTCCCGGAGAGGCCAAAAACATTCAGTACTTC.